The 24 T cell receptor beta chains given below trace back to one sample, sequenced in a study of shared clonotypes between healthy human individuals (dated by TCRdb to the early 2020s). Preparation of the library involved the immunoSEQ multiplex PCR assay. TCRdb mirrors the immuneACCESS table, restricted to in-frame sequences. Some clones are absent from its copies; in checked studies, under half trace to an unresolved V gene, and the reason for the others is unknown. The sample table contains fewer than 700,000 clones; only one count was recorded for around 80% of them. The ten largest clones represent more than 10% of the sample. The specimen was PBMCs. The receptor set was obtained from a woman aged 35 to 49 in good health. Some clones in this sample may be carry-over from other donors' samples.

The rearrangement uses TRBV29-1 and TRBJ2-5; 8 bases line up with TRBD2. The CDR3 sequence is 12 residues long. Unmatched junction bases numbered 8, after V lost 7 bases and J lost 7 bases. Germline V gene lookup returns CDR1 SQVTM and CDR2 ANQGSEA. This CDR3 reads CSAGLVRGTQYF. CDR3 bases: TGCAGCGCGGGACTAGTCCGGGGGACCCAGTACTTC.

The chain employs TRBV5-8 and TRBJ2-3; the D gene could be TRBD1 or TRBD2 (5 bases each). V dropped 7 bases and J dropped 1 base, with 16 bases sitting between them. CDR3 size: 15 residues. Germline V CDR1 and CDR2: SGHTS, YDEGEE. The CDR3 protein is CASARETVGTDTQYF. CDR3 DNA sequence: TGTGCCAGCGCTAGGGAGACAGTTGGCACAGATACGCAGTATTTT.

The chain combines TRBV2 with TRBJ1-5, with a possible D match to TRBD1 (6 bases). Trimming left V 5 bases short and J 0 bases short, with 17 bases between. The length of the CDR3 is 17 residues. Per germline, CDR1 SNHLY and CDR2 FYNNEI. The CDR3 DNA is TGTGCCAGCAGTTTACAGGGAATAGGGTATAGCAATCAGCCCCAGCATTTT. Its translation: CASSLQGIGYSNQPQHF. The entire variable domain, with the rest obtained from reference TRBV2 and TRBJ1-5, is as follows: EPEVTQTPSHQVTQMGQEVILRCVPISNHLYFYWYRQILGQKVEFLVSFYNNEISEKSEIFDDQFSVERPDGSNFTLKIRSTKLEDSAMYFCASSLQGIGYSNQPQHFGDGTRLSIL.

This clone was counted a single time. CDR3 loop: CASSGIGYTF. As DNA, the CDR3 is TGTGCCAGCAGCGGAATTGGCTACACCTTC. This chain uses TRBV9 with TRBJ1-2; D not certain. The CDR3 consists of 10 residues. CDR1 SGDLS and CDR2 YYNGEE come from the germline V gene. V was trimmed by 3 bases and J by 7 bases, leaving 4 bases between them.

This clone was detected a few times. V is TRBV2 and J is TRBJ1-4; D remains unclear. CDR1 is SNHLY, CDR2 FYNNEI, per germline. V dropped 4 bases and J dropped 7 bases, with 7 bases sitting between them. This CDR3 comprises 12 residues. The CDR3 DNA is TGTGCCAGCAGTGCCAGTCCTGAAAAACTGTTTTTT. This encodes CASSASPEKLFF.

The chain employs TRBV30 and TRBJ1-4, with no clear D. V was cut by 3 bases and J by 7 bases, with 12 bases left in between. Germline CDR1 is GTSNPN and CDR2 is SVGIG (reference sequence). The CDR3 has 13 residues. The CDR3: CAWSRKMGEKLFF. DNA of the CDR3: TGTGCCTGGAGCAGGAAGATGGGTGAAAAACTGTTTTTT.

The V gene is TRBV30, the J gene TRBJ1-2, with D perhaps matching TRBD1 (5 bases). The V and J ends lost 3 bases and 5 bases respectively, with 13 bases between them. The CDR3 is made up of 13 amino acids. Germline V gene lookup returns CDR1 GTSNPN and CDR2 SVGIG (reference sequence). CDR3 residues: CAWSQGRNYGYTF. Written as DNA, the CDR3 is TGTGCCTGGAGCCAGGGTCGTAATTATGGCTACACCTTC.

This chain connects TRBV25-1 to TRBJ2-1; TRBD1 might be the D (8 bases). Per germline, CDR1 MGHDK and CDR2 SYGVNS. The CDR3 runs to 15 residues. Deletions cut 5 bases from V and 10 bases from J, with 21 bases between. CDR3 in amino acids: CASSPPAQGGREQFF. As DNA, the CDR3 is TGTGCCAGCAGTCCCCCCGCACAGGGGGGGAGGGAGCAGTTCTTC.

This clone was recorded a few times. The rearrangement uses TRBV5-1 and TRBJ1-2, with D perhaps TRBD1 (5 bases). CDR3 length: 15 amino acids. Per germline, CDR1 SGHRS and CDR2 YFSETQ. Trimming pared 0 bases from V and 0 bases from J, leaving 9 bases between. The CDR3 reads CASSLVGGANYGYTF. DNA of the CDR3: TGCGCCAGCAGCTTGGTGGGGGGAGCTAACTATGGCTACACCTTC.

This rearrangement joins TRBV5-4 to TRBJ2-1; TRBD1 matches 9 bases. V shed 0 bases and J 5 bases; nucleotides not matched to a gene: 0. The germline CDR1 and CDR2 sequences are SGHNT and YYREEE (reference sequence). The CDR3 is made up of 14 amino acids. In DNA, the CDR3 is TGTGCCAGCAGCTTGGGGGACAGGGACAATGAGCAGTTCTTC. Residues: CASSLGDRDNEQFF.

J is TRBJ1-4 and V is TRBV4-1, with D uncertain. V lost 0 bases, J lost 4 bases, and 12 bases lay in between. This CDR3 comprises 16 residues. Germline CDR1 MGHRA, CDR2 YSYEKL. Written as DNA, the CDR3 is TGCGCCAGCAGCCAAGATGAAGGTTTCGGTAATGAAAAACTGTTTTTT. It is translated as CASSQDEGFGNEKLFF.

V and J are TRBV7-2 and TRBJ2-1; unclear D gene. CDR3 length equals 16 residues. Germline CDR1 is SGHTA and CDR2 is FQGNSA. V lost 0 bases to trimming and J lost 0 bases, with 9 bases between them. CDR3 protein: CASSLAPTGSYNEQFF. Here the CDR3 DNA reads TGTGCCAGCAGCTTAGCGCCTACTGGCTCCTACAATGAGCAGTTCTTC.

The chain uses TRBV10-2 and TRBJ2-7; D remains unclear. Trimming pared 5 bases from V and 3 bases from J, leaving 8 bases between. CDR1 is WSHSY and CDR2 is SAAADI in the germline V gene. The CDR3 totals 12 residues. CDR3 sequence: CASSSQSYEQYF. The CDR3 DNA follows: TGCGCCAGCAGTTCGCAGAGCTACGAGCAGTACTTC.

The chain carries TRBV28 and TRBJ2-7; 7 nucleotides agree with TRBD1. The V gene's germline CDR1 is MDHEN and CDR2 SYDVKM. The CDR3 is 15 residues long. J lost 2 bases, V lost 3 bases, and 7 bases had no gene match. DNA for the CDR3: TGTGCCAGCAGTTTTACGGGACAGCGCACCTACGAGCAGTACTTC. This codes for CASSFTGQRTYEQYF.

This chain links TRBV5-6 with TRBJ1-1, with 9 nucleotides matching TRBD1. With V trimmed by 3 bases and J by 4 bases, 7 bases remained unmatched. The CDR3 has 15 amino acids. Germline CDR1 reads SGHDT; CDR2 reads YYEEEE. The CDR3: CASSWGQGSVTEAFF. DNA for the CDR3: TGTGCCAGCAGCTGGGGACAGGGTTCCGTCACTGAAGCTTTCTTT.

The chain carries TRBV18 and TRBJ1-5; TRBD1 aligns across 7 bases. This CDR3 has 16 residues. From germline, CDR1 is KGHSH and CDR2 LQKENI. The V segment lost 4 bases and the J segment 1 base; nucleotides outside the gene matches: 7. DNA of the CDR3: TGTGCCAGCTCACGATCGACAGGGCCAAGCAATCAGCCCCAGCATTTT. Translated, it gives CASSRSTGPSNQPQHF.

The chain joins TRBV15 to TRBJ2-5; 7 bases map to TRBD1. Trimming removed 9 bases from V and 5 bases from J; junction bases left unmatched: 12. CDR1 is LNHNV, CDR2 YYDKDF, per germline (reference sequence). The CDR3 has 14 residues. The CDR3 loop is CATSTGVWGETQYF. DNA for the CDR3: TGTGCCACGTCCACAGGGGTGTGGGGGGAGACCCAGTACTTC. Drawing the rest from reference TRBV15 and TRBJ2-5, the complete variable domain is DAMVIQNPRYQVTQFGKPVTLSCSQTLNHNVMYWYQQKSSQAPKLLFHYYDKDFNNEADTPDNFQSRRPNTSFCFLDIRSPGLGDTAMYLCATSTGVWGETQYFGPGTRLLVL.

This chain links TRBV5-1 with TRBJ1-3; no definite D call. V was trimmed by 0 bases and J by 4 bases, leaving 14 bases between them. Germline-derived CDR1 and CDR2 are SGHRS and YFSETQ. This CDR3 contains 16 residues. CDR3 region: CASSLGPSGEGNTIYF. CDR3 bases: TGCGCCAGCAGCTTGGGCCCGTCCGGGGAGGGAAACACCATATATTTT. Full variable domain (missing parts from reference TRBV5-1 and TRBJ1-3): KAGVTQTPRYLIKTRGQQVTLSCSPISGHRSVSWYQQTPGQGLQFLFEYFSETQRNKGNFPGRFSGRQFSNSRSEMNVSTLELGDSALYLCASSLGPSGEGNTIYFGEGSWLTVV.

The chain carries TRBV5-4 and TRBJ2-1, with 8 bases identical to TRBD1. Germline assignment: CDR1 SGHNT and CDR2 YYREEE (reference sequence). This CDR3 has 14 amino acids. The V and J ends lost 2 bases and 9 bases, in that order; junction bases with no gene match: 7. The CDR3 DNA reads as TGTGCCAGCAGCTTTGGACAGGGCTACTCTGAGCAGTTCTTC. It is translated as CASSFGQGYSEQFF.

This clone appeared a single time. The genes are TRBV29-1 and TRBJ2-1; TRBD2 agrees at 14 bases. Germline CDR1 SQVTM, CDR2 ANQGSEA. CDR3 length: 15 residues. After removal of 7 bases from V and 9 bases from J, the junction contained 11 bases not matched to a gene. CDR3 in amino acids: CSGIRGTSGRSEQFF. The CDR3 bases are TGCAGCGGCATCCGCGGGACTAGCGGGAGAAGTGAGCAGTTCTTC.

A word on this clone: A read error may produce the germline difference seen at one junction end. Written as DNA, the CDR3 is TGTGCTAGCAGCTTAGCTGGAGGACAGGAGTATAGCAATCAGCCCCAGCATTTT. Protein product: CASSLAGGQEYSNQPQHF. The chain joins TRBV7-7 to TRBJ1-5; 7 nucleotides align to TRBD1. This CDR3 has 18 residues. CDR1 is SSHAT, CDR2 FNYEAQ, per germline (reference sequence).

CDR3 in DNA: TGTGCCAGCAGCGTAGCTCACGGGAACAACTATGGCTACACCTTC. As protein: CASSVAHGNNYGYTF. J is TRBJ1-2 and V is TRBV9; no clear D. CDR1 and CDR2 from the germline V gene are SGDLS and YYNGEE. The CDR3 sequence is 15 residues long. Between the trimmed V and J ends, which lost 0 bases and 2 bases, there was a span of 11 bases.

The V call is TRBV29-1, the J call TRBJ2-4, with D tentatively TRBD1 or TRBD2 (5 bases each). The V end lost 4 bases, the J end lost 11 bases, and 21 bases lay between the germline ends. Germline V gene sequence: CDR1 SQVTM, CDR2 ANQGSEA. The CDR3 consists of 14 residues. The CDR3 loop is CSVAGTASNGVQYF. CDR3 nucleotides: TGCAGCGTTGCCGGGACCGCATCGAACGGGGTTCAGTACTTC.

The chain is built from TRBV11-3 and TRBJ1-5, with D unclear. CDR3 length equals 18 residues. Germline assignment: CDR1 SGHNT and CDR2 YENEEA. With 1 base removed from V and 0 bases from J, the gap between germline ends came to 16 bases. CDR3: CASSLVNLDKTSNQPQHF. The CDR3 coding sequence is TGTGCCAGCAGCTTAGTAAATCTAGACAAGACTAGCAATCAGCCCCAGCATTTT.